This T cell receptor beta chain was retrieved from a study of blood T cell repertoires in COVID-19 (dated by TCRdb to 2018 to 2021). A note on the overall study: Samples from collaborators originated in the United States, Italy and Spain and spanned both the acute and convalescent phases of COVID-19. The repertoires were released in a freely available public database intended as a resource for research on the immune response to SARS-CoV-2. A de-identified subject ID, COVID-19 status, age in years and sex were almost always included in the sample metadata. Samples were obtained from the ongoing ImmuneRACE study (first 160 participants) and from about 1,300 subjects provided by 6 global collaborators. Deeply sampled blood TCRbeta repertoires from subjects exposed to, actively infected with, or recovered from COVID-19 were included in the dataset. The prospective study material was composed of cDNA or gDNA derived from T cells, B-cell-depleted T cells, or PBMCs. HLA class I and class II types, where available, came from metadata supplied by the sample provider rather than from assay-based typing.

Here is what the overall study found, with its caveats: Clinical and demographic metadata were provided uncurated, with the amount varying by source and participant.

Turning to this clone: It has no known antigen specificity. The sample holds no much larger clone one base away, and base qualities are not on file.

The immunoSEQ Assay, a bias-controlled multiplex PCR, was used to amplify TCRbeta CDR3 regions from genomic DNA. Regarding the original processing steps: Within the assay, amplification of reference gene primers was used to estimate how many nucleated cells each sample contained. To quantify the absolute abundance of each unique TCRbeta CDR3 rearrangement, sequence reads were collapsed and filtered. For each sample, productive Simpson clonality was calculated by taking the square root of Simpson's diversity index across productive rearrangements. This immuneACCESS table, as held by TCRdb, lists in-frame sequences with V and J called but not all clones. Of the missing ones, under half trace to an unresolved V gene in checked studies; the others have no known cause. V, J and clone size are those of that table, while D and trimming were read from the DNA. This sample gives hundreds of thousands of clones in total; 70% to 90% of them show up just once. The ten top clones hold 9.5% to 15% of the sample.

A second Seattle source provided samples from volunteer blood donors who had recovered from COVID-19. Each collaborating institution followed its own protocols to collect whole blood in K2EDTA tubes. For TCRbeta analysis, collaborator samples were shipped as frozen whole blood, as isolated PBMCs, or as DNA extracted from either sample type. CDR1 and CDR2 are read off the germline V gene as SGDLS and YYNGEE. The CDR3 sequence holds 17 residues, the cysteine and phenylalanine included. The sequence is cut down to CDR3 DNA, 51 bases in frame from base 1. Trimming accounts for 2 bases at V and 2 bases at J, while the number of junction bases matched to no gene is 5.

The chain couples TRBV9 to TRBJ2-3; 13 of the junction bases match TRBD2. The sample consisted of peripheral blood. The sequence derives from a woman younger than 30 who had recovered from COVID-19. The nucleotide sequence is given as TGTGCCAGCAGCGTTCAGGGACTAGCGGGACCCACAGATACGCAGTATTTT. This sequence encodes CASSVQGLAGPTDTQYF. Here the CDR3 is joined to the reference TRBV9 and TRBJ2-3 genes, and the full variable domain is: DSGVTQTPKHLITATGQRVTLRCSPRSGDLSVYWYQQSLDQGLQFLIQYYNGEERAKGNILERFSAQQFPDLHSELNLSSLELGDSALYFCASSVQGLAGPTDTQYFGPGTRLTVL.